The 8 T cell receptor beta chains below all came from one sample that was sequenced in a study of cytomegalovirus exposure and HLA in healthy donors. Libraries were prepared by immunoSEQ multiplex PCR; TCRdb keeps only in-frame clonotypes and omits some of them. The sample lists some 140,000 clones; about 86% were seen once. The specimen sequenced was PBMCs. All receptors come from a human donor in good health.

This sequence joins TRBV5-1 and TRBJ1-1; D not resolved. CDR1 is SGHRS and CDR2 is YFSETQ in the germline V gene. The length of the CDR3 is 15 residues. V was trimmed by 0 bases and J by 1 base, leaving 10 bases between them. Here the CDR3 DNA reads TGCGCCAGCAGCTTGGAGCCGGGAACGAACACTGAAGCTTTCTTT. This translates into CASSLEPGTNTEAFF.

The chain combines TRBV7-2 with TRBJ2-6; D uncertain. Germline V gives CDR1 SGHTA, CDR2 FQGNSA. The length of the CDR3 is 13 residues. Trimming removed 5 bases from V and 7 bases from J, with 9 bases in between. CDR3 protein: CASSPVRANVLTF. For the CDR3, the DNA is TGTGCCAGCAGCCCAGTCCGTGCCAACGTCCTGACTTTC. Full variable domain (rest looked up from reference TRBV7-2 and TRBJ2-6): GAGVSQSPSNKVTEKGKDVELRCDPISGHTALYWYRQSLGQGLEFLIYFQGNSAPDKSGLPSDRFSAERTGGSVSTLTIQRTQQEDSAVYLCASSPVRANVLTFGAGSRLTVL.

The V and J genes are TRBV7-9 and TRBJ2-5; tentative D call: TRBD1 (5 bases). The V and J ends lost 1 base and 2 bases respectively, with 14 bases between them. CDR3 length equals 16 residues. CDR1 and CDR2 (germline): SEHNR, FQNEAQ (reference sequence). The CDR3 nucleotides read TGTGCCAGCAGCTTAGGCCTCCAGGGTGGTCAAGAGACCCAGTACTTC. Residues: CASSLGLQGGQETQYF.

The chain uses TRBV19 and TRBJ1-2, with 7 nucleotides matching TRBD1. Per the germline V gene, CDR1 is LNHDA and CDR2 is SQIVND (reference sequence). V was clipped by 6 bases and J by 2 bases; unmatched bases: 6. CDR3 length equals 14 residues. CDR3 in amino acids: CASRLTGSNYGYTF. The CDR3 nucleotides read TGTGCCAGTAGGCTGACAGGGTCCAACTATGGCTACACCTTC.

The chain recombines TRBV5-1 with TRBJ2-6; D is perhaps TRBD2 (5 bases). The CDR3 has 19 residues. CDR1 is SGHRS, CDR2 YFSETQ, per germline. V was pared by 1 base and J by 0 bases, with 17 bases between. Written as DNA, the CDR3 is TGCGCCAGCAGCTTGAGTTCTGGGAGCGGCGGCTCTGGGGCCAACGTCCTGACTTTC. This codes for CASSLSSGSGGSGANVLTF.

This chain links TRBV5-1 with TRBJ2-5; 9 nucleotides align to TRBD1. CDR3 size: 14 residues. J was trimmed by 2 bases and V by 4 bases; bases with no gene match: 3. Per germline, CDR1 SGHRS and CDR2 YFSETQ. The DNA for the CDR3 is TGCGCCAGCAGCGTACAGGGGGCTCAAGAGACCCAGTACTTC. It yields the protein CASSVQGAQETQYF.

The CDR3 bases are TGTGCCAGCAGTTCTTTATACGAGCAGTACTTC. This encodes CASSSLYEQYF. This sequence joins TRBV28 and TRBJ2-7; D call uncertain. CDR1 and CDR2 from the germline V gene are MDHEN and SYDVKM. The CDR3 runs to 11 residues. V dropped 4 bases and J dropped 4 bases, with 5 bases sitting between them.

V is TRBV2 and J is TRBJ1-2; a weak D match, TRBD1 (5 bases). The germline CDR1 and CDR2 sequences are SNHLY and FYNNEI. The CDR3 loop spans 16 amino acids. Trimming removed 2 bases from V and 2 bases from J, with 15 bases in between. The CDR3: CASSETDRPINYGYTF. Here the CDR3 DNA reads TGTGCCAGCAGTGAAACCGACAGACCTATAAACTATGGCTACACCTTC.